Shown below are 32 T cell receptor beta chains from a single sample sequenced in a study of OX40 agonist ivuxolimab in advanced cancers. The repertoire was sequenced with immunoSEQ multiplex PCR; TCRdb's copy has only in-frame clones and lacks some. The data contain 65,000 to 95,000 clones, roughly 87% of them seen just once; the ten biggest clones take up roughly 5.8%. The sample was CD4+ or CD8+ T cells sorted from blood, taken in a trial of the OX40 agonist ivuxolimab. These receptors were collected from an adult with an advanced solid tumor such as melanoma, head and neck, liver or kidney cancer.

This rearrangement joins TRBV28 to TRBJ1-4; TRBD1 aligns across 7 bases. The J segment lost 12 bases and the V segment lost 3 bases, leaving 10 bases of the junction unmatched. The germline gives CDR1 MDHEN, CDR2 SYDVKM. The length of the CDR3 is 14 residues. CDR3 nucleotide sequence: TGTGCCAGCAGTTTTAGCGACAGGGCAAGGGAACTGTTTTTT. This encodes CASSFSDRARELFF.

The chain recombines TRBV5-6 with TRBJ2-4; 7 bases align to TRBD2. With 3 bases clipped from V and 3 bases from J, the junction kept 6 bases outside the gene matches. The germline gives CDR1 SGHDT, CDR2 YYEEEE. The CDR3 covers 15 residues. The CDR3 DNA sequence: TGTGCCAGCAGCTCCAGGCCGGGGGGCAAAAACATTCAGTACTTC. This sequence encodes CASSSRPGGKNIQYF.

This clone is a singleton in its sample. The rearrangement uses TRBV7-3 and TRBJ2-1, with D perhaps matching TRBD1 (7 bases). The CDR3 runs to 15 residues. CDR1 and CDR2 from the germline V gene are SGHTA and FQGTGA. V was trimmed by 5 bases and J by 6 bases, leaving 17 bases between them. The CDR3 DNA follows: TGTGCCAGCAGCCCAACCGCGGGACAGAGCAATGAGCAGTTCTTC. As protein: CASSPTAGQSNEQFF.

The chain uses TRBV19 and TRBJ2-2, with TRBD1 matching 7 bases. The trim removed 3 bases at V and 7 bases at J, leaving 5 bases unmatched. The CDR3 covers 14 residues. Germline CDR1 is LNHDA and CDR2 is SQIVND (reference sequence). CDR3 protein: CASSIRGRNGELFF. The CDR3 DNA follows: TGTGCCAGTAGTATTAGGGGGCGCAACGGGGAGCTGTTTTTT.

This chain connects TRBV5-8 to TRBJ1-6; TRBD1 might be the D (6 bases). V dropped 8 bases and J dropped 7 bases, with 16 bases sitting between them. The CDR3 is 14 amino acids. Germline V gives CDR1 SGHTS, CDR2 YDEGEE. The CDR3 sequence is CASSRGTGNSPLHF. The CDR3, as DNA: TGTGCCAGTAGCAGGGGAACGGGGAATTCACCCCTCCACTTT.

This clone was seen just once. The chain recombines TRBV7-3 with TRBJ2-3, with 12 nucleotides matching TRBD2. V lost 2 bases and J lost 4; bases outside the gene matches: 7. This CDR3 has 17 residues. Per the germline V gene, CDR1 is SGHTA and CDR2 is FQGTGA. CDR3 in amino acids: CASSLETLAGGPDTQYF. DNA for the CDR3: TGTGCCAGCAGCTTAGAGACACTAGCGGGAGGACCAGATACGCAGTATTTT.

This clone appeared once. This sequence joins TRBV5-6 and TRBJ1-1; D unresolved. Per the germline V gene, CDR1 is SGHDT and CDR2 is YYEEEE. CDR3 length equals 15 residues. V shed 4 bases and J shed 3 bases, with 16 bases lying between them. CDR3 sequence (DNA): TGTGCCAGCAGCCCCGAAAGGACGAGTTACACTGAAGCTTTCTTT. Encoded protein: CASSPERTSYTEAFF.

The chain recombines TRBV10-1 with TRBJ1-5; D is unresolved. Germline CDR1 is WNHNN and CDR2 is SYGVQD (reference sequence). V dropped 6 bases and J dropped 7 bases, with 13 bases sitting between them. The CDR3 is 13 amino acids. CDR3 DNA sequence: TGCGCCAGCAGCGAAACAACAGACCAGCCCCAGCATTTT. Translated, it gives CASSETTDQPQHF.

DNA of the CDR3: TGCAGCGCCTTGACAGGCCGCACAGATACGCAGTATTTT. Translating it yields CSALTGRTDTQYF. The chain uses TRBV29-1 and TRBJ2-3; D is perhaps TRBD1 (6 bases). V was cut by 7 bases and J by 1 base, with 12 bases left in between. CDR1 and CDR2 (germline): SQVTM, ANQGSEA. The CDR3 loop spans 13 amino acids.

The chain joins TRBV6-1 to TRBJ2-5; D remains ambiguous. The germline V gene encodes CDR1 MNHNS and CDR2 SASEGT. The CDR3 is 17 amino acids. V lost 1 base to trimming and J lost 0 bases, with 15 bases between them. The CDR3 here is CASSEGLGWRYQETQYF. Written as DNA, the CDR3 is TGTGCCAGCAGTGAAGGGCTCGGGTGGCGGTACCAAGAGACCCAGTACTTC.

This clone is labeled as medium-sized (0.01 to 0.1%). V and J are TRBV6-6 and TRBJ1-4, with a possible D match to TRBD1 (6 bases). The V gene lost 8 bases and the J gene lost 6 bases, with 10 bases spanning the gap. Germline V gives CDR1 MNHNY, CDR2 SVGAGI (reference sequence). This CDR3 spans 12 amino acids. CDR3 sequence: CASRNRDEKLFF. The CDR3 coding sequence is TGTGCCAGCCGAAACAGGGATGAAAAACTGTTTTTT.

The J gene is TRBJ2-5, the V gene TRBV9; 11 nucleotides agree with TRBD2. V lost 0 bases and J lost 1; bases outside the gene matches: 8. Germline-derived CDR1 and CDR2 are SGDLS and YYNGEE. The CDR3 loop spans 18 amino acids. CDR3 residues: CASSVEVAGGPGQETQYF. The CDR3 DNA reads as TGTGCCAGCAGCGTAGAGGTAGCGGGGGGGCCTGGCCAAGAGACCCAGTACTTC. The whole variable domain, remainder taken from reference TRBV9 and TRBJ2-5, is DSGVTQTPKHLITATGQRVTLRCSPRSGDLSVYWYQQSLDQGLQFLIQYYNGEERAKGNILERFSAQQFPDLHSELNLSSLELGDSALYFCASSVEVAGGPGQETQYFGPGTRLLVL.

CDR3 protein: CASSTESGRSYNEQFF. DNA of the CDR3: TGCGCCAGCAGCACGGAAAGCGGGAGGTCCTACAATGAGCAGTTCTTC. The chain is built from TRBV5-1 and TRBJ2-1, with 9 bases fitting TRBD2. The CDR3 has 16 residues. Germline V gene data show CDR1 as SGHRS and CDR2 as YFSETQ. Trimming at V came to 4 bases and at J to 1 base, leaving 6 bases not matched to a gene. The full variable domain, completed using reference TRBV5-1 and TRBJ2-1, is KAGVTQTPRYLIKTRGQQVTLSCSPISGHRSVSWYQQTPGQGLQFLFEYFSETQRNKGNFPGRFSGRQFSNSRSEMNVSTLELGDSALYLCASSTESGRSYNEQFFGPGTRLTVL.

The J gene is TRBJ1-5, the V gene TRBV6-6; D may be TRBD1 (5 bases). The CDR3 contains 14 residues. Looked up from germline, CDR1 is MNHNY and CDR2 is SVGAGI (reference sequence). V was pared by 5 bases and J by 0 bases, with 8 bases between. This CDR3 reads CASSDSDSNQPQHF. For the CDR3, the DNA is TGTGCCAGCAGTGACAGCGATAGCAATCAGCCCCAGCATTTT.

The V call is TRBV29-1, the J call TRBJ2-2, with TRBD1 matching 7 bases. The V and J ends lost 2 bases and 6 bases, in that order; junction bases with no gene match: 3. The CDR3 is 13 residues long. CDR1 is SQVTM and CDR2 is ANQGSEA in the germline V gene. The CDR3 is CSVELQGSGELFF. CDR3 nucleotide sequence: TGCAGCGTTGAACTACAGGGGTCCGGGGAGCTGTTTTTT.

Details on this clone: Other DNA sequences in the same sample also yield this CDR3. V usage is TRBV4-3 and J usage is TRBJ1-1; no reliable D call. Trimming left V 0 bases short and J 0 bases short, with 8 bases between. Germline CDR1 is LGHNA and CDR2 is YSLEER. CDR3 size: 15 residues. The CDR3: CASSQDNRVNTEAFF. The CDR3, as DNA: TGCGCCAGCAGCCAAGATAATCGGGTGAACACTGAAGCTTTCTTT.

V usage is TRBV20-1 and J usage is TRBJ1-4; no clear D. The CDR3 is 11 residues long. With 3 bases removed from V and 6 bases from J, the gap between germline ends came to 5 bases. The germline V gene encodes CDR1 DFQATT and CDR2 SNEGSKA (reference sequence). CDR3 amino acids: CSASGDEKLFF. CDR3 in DNA: TGCAGTGCTAGTGGGGATGAAAAACTGTTTTTT.

In regard to this clone: Within the sample, other DNA sequences also encode this same CDR3. The CDR3 region is CASSLDRGDSYEQYF. The DNA for the CDR3 is TGTGCCAGCAGCTTAGATAGAGGGGATTCCTACGAGCAGTACTTC. This chain uses TRBV11-2 with TRBJ2-7, with D perhaps assigned TRBD1 or TRBD2 (5 bases each). From germline, CDR1 is SGHAT and CDR2 FQNNGV. V lost 0 bases and J 1 base, leaving 10 bases between the germline ends. The CDR3 has 15 residues.

The rearrangement links TRBV29-1 to TRBJ2-3, with TRBD2 matching 10 bases. The CDR3 length is 17 residues. In germline, CDR1 is SQVTM, CDR2 ANQGSEA. V gave up 1 base and J gave up 6 bases; unmatched junction bases: 13. In nucleotides, the CDR3 is TGCAGCGTTGAAGGAAAGGCTAGCGGGGGTTCCCCGGATACGCAGTATTTT. Translated: CSVEGKASGGSPDTQYF.

This chain uses TRBV19 with TRBJ1-5; 8 bases align to TRBD1. With V trimmed by 1 base and J by 5 bases, 4 bases remained unmatched. The germline V gene has CDR1 LNHDA and CDR2 SQIVND (reference sequence). The CDR3 contains 15 residues. The CDR3 protein is CASSIATGVDQPQHF. In DNA, the CDR3 is TGTGCCAGTAGTATAGCGACAGGGGTCGATCAGCCCCAGCATTTT.

The rearrangement joins TRBV6-1 to TRBJ2-7, with unresolved D. The V end was cut by 5 bases, the J end by 0 bases, with 14 bases between. Germline CDR1 and CDR2: MNHNS and SASEGT. The CDR3 length is 15 residues. CDR3 bases: TGTGCCAGCAGTAGTGAAAGGCTGCCCTCCTACGAGCAGTACTTC. Protein: CASSSERLPSYEQYF.

This clone has only one observation. The CDR3 region has the DNA TGTGCCAGCGGGTACACAGGCATCAATGAGCAGTTCTTC. Amino acids: CASGYTGINEQFF. This rearrangement joins TRBV6-1 to TRBJ2-1, with a weak D call TRBD1 (5 bases). Deletions cut 8 bases from V and 6 bases from J, with 14 bases between. Germline V gene lookup returns CDR1 MNHNS and CDR2 SASEGT. CDR3 length: 13 residues.

The rearrangement links TRBV23-1 to TRBJ1-2; D might be TRBD1 (6 bases). TRBV23-1 counts as an open reading frame of uncertain function. The V and J ends lost 0 bases and 8 bases respectively, with 19 bases between them. The CDR3 is made up of 16 amino acids. The CDR3 coding sequence is TGCGCCAGCAGTCAATCGTCGAGCCAGGGGCTCCTGGGCTACACCTTC. It translates to CASSQSSSQGLLGYTF.

J is TRBJ1-5 and V is TRBV30, with D uncertain. From germline, CDR1 is GTSNPN and CDR2 SVGIG (reference sequence). The V gene lost 2 bases and the J gene lost 0 bases, with 11 bases spanning the gap. CDR3 length equals 15 residues. The CDR3 spells CAWSLDNYSNQPQHF. CDR3 coding DNA: TGTGCCTGGAGTCTTGACAATTATAGCAATCAGCCCCAGCATTTT.

The chain recombines TRBV10-2 with TRBJ2-2, with TRBD2 matching 12 bases. The V and J ends lost 3 bases and 0 bases, in that order; junction bases with no gene match: 5. Germline assignment: CDR1 WSHSY and CDR2 SAAADI. This CDR3 spans 18 amino acids. The chain's CDR3 is CASSDTSGGPTNTGELFF. As DNA, the CDR3 is TGCGCCAGCAGTGATACTAGCGGGGGGCCTACGAACACCGGGGAGCTGTTTTTT.

This chain uses TRBV27 with TRBJ2-7; no clear D. The CDR3 contains 13 residues. Deletions cut 2 bases from V and 2 bases from J, with 7 bases between. From germline, CDR1 is MNHEY and CDR2 SMNVEV (reference sequence). DNA for the CDR3: TGTGCCAGCAGTTTAACTGGTCCCTACGAGCAGTACTTC. Protein: CASSLTGPYEQYF.

This rearrangement joins TRBV6-6 to TRBJ2-7; D might be TRBD2 (5 bases). This CDR3 region has 13 residues. Germline assignment: CDR1 MNHNY and CDR2 SVGAGI (reference sequence). Trimming took off 0 bases at V and 9 bases at J, with 12 bases between the two ends. The CDR3 region is CASSYSVTAGQYF. Written as DNA, the CDR3 is TGTGCCAGCAGTTACTCGGTTACGGCGGGGCAGTACTTC.

This clone occurred once. V is TRBV5-4 and J is TRBJ2-1; the match to TRBD2 covers 16 bases. The CDR3 is 18 residues long. Trimming cost V 4 bases and J 0 bases; bases outside gene matches: 4. The germline V gene encodes CDR1 SGHNT and CDR2 YYREEE (reference sequence). The CDR3 DNA reads as TGTGCCAGCAGCCAGGGACTAGCGGGAGGGAGCTCCTACAATGAGCAGTTCTTC. It translates to CASSQGLAGGSSYNEQFF.

V and J are TRBV29-1 and TRBJ2-1, with D perhaps matching TRBD2 (5 bases). V was clipped by 7 bases and J by 3 bases, with 10 bases between them. CDR3 length equals 12 residues. Germline lookup yields CDR1 SQVTM and CDR2 ANQGSEA. CDR3 region: CSADGLYNEQFF. Written as DNA, the CDR3 is TGCAGCGCCGACGGACTCTACAATGAGCAGTTCTTC.

The chain links TRBV10-3 to TRBJ2-1; 10 bases map to TRBD2. The germline CDR1 and CDR2 sequences are ENHRY and SYGVKD. The junction had 7 bases not matched to a gene; V was cut back by 2 bases and J by 12 bases. The CDR3 length is 14 residues. The CDR3 sequence is CAISETAGGIRQFF. The CDR3 coding sequence is TGTGCCATCAGTGAGACAGCGGGGGGGATAAGGCAGTTCTTC.

V usage is TRBV9 and J usage is TRBJ2-1; TRBD2 matches at 7 bases. V was clipped by 7 bases and J by 1 base; unmatched bases: 8. Germline CDR1 and CDR2: SGDLS and YYNGEE. This CDR3 has 15 residues. CDR3 sequence: CASSPGGKSYNEQFF. The CDR3, as DNA: TGTGCCAGCTCGCCGGGAGGTAAATCCTACAATGAGCAGTTCTTC.

The chain links TRBV7-2 to TRBJ2-1; D unclear. Looked up from germline, CDR1 is SGHTA and CDR2 is FQGNSA. The CDR3 loop spans 13 amino acids. V was pared by 1 base and J by 3 bases, with 4 bases between. The CDR3 is CASSLGSYNEQFF. Here the CDR3 DNA reads TGTGCCAGCAGCTTAGGGAGCTACAATGAGCAGTTCTTC.